A single sample gave rise to the 15 T cell receptor beta chains below, sequenced in a study of patients and donors after allogeneic stem cell transplantation. One entry per CDR3 protein, called by TCRdb with MiXCR from the RT-PCR reads. The sample includes about a million distinct CDR3 sequences, roughly 17% seen only once; the top ten take 5% to 7.5%. The sequencing sample was made of blood, either unsorted or a sorted T cell fraction (not recorded which). All receptors come from a human donor who was either an allogeneic HSCT recipient or a stem cell or donor lymphocyte infusion donor (not recorded which). It is not recorded whose cells these are; they may come from a transplant donor.

This clonotype has just a few counts. The CDR3 nucleotides read TGTGCCAGCAGCTTGAGAGACCCGTTCATGAACACTGAAGCTTTCTTT. Amino acid sequence: CASSLRDPFMNTEAFF. The chain joins TRBV5-6 to TRBJ1-1; D remains unclear. The length of the CDR3 is 16 residues. Trimming took off 1 base at V and 0 bases at J, with 13 bases between the two ends. In germline, CDR1 is SGHDT, CDR2 YYEEEE. The complete variable domain, with remaining parts taken from reference TRBV5-6 and TRBJ1-1, reads DAGVTQSPTHLIKTRGQQVTLRCSPKSGHDTVSWYQQALGQGPQFIFQYYEEEERQRGNFPDRFSGHQFPNYSSELNVNALLLGDSALYLCASSLRDPFMNTEAFFGQGTRLTVV.

V usage is TRBV2 and J usage is TRBJ2-7, with 8 nucleotides matching TRBD2. Germline-derived CDR1 and CDR2 are SNHLY and FYNNEI. The junction had 9 bases not matched to a gene; V was cut back by 3 bases and J by 5 bases. The CDR3 extends over 15 amino acids. CDR3 sequence: CASSEEGLANNEQYF. The CDR3 DNA reads TGTGCCAGCAGTGAGGAAGGACTAGCTAACAACGAGCAGTACTTC.

J is TRBJ2-7 and V is TRBV20-1; TRBD2 might be the D (7 bases). Between the trimmed V and J ends, which lost 3 bases and 2 bases, there was a span of 14 bases. CDR1 is DFQATT, CDR2 SNEGSKA, per germline (reference sequence). The CDR3 loop spans 14 amino acids. CDR3 loop: CSASTFGGPYEQYF. The CDR3 DNA reads TGCAGTGCTAGTACCTTCGGGGGGCCCTACGAGCAGTACTTC.

This clonotype was picked up a small number of times. The chain combines TRBV6-1 with TRBJ1-3; 9 bases fit TRBD1. The germline gives CDR1 MNHNS, CDR2 SASEGT. The V and J ends lost 11 bases and 2 bases, in that order; junction bases with no gene match: 4. This CDR3 region has 13 residues. The CDR3 region is CAVRDRAGNTIYF. DNA of the CDR3: TGTGCCGTCAGGGACAGGGCTGGAAACACCATATATTTT.

This clonotype occurred a few times. The chain joins TRBV12-3 or TRBV12-4 to TRBJ1-1, with TRBD1 identical over 9 bases. The CDR3 has 12 residues. V lost 1 base, J lost 9 bases, and 0 bases stayed unmatched. The CDR3 DNA sequence: TGTGCCAGCAGTTTAGACAGGGGGCAAGCTTTCTTT. Translation: CASSLDRGQAFF.

The chain combines TRBV29-1 with TRBJ2-7, with 8 bases fitting TRBD2. The germline V gene encodes CDR1 SQVTM and CDR2 ANQGSEA. Trimming took 6 bases from V and 6 from J; bases not matched to a gene: 10. There are 13 residues in the CDR3. The CDR3 region is CSVRLANGFEQYF. CDR3 coding DNA: TGCAGCGTCCGACTAGCGAACGGCTTCGAGCAGTACTTC.

This clonotype was recorded many times. The chain couples TRBV5-1 to TRBJ1-1; D is unresolved. V was pared by 0 bases and J by 1 base, with 7 bases between. From germline, CDR1 is SGHRS and CDR2 YFSETQ. The CDR3 has 14 residues. CDR3 in DNA: TGCGCCAGCAGCTTGGGGGCAGCGAACACTGAAGCTTTCTTT. It is translated as CASSLGAANTEAFF. Variable domain in full (rest from reference TRBV5-1 and TRBJ1-1): KAGVTQTPRYLIKTRGQQVTLSCSPISGHRSVSWYQQTPGQGLQFLFEYFSETQRNKGNFPGRFSGRQFSNSRSEMNVSTLELGDSALYLCASSLGAANTEAFFGQGTRLTVV.

This clonotype has a handful of counts. The chain joins TRBV9 to TRBJ1-5; D is possibly TRBD1 (6 bases). CDR3 size: 17 residues. The ends were cut back, 3 bases at V and 3 bases at J, with 19 bases in the middle. Germline V lookup: CDR1 SGDLS, CDR2 YYNGEE. The CDR3 spells CASSEGGPNEYNQPQHF. In DNA, the CDR3 is TGTGCCAGCAGCGAGGGGGGCCCTAACGAATACAATCAGCCCCAGCATTTT. Combining the CDR3 with reference TRBV9 and TRBJ1-5 gives the whole variable domain DSGVTQTPKHLITATGQRVTLRCSPRSGDLSVYWYQQSLDQGLQFLIQYYNGEERAKGNILERFSAQQFPDLHSELNLSSLELGDSALYFCASSEGGPNEYNQPQHFGDGTRLSIL.

This chain links TRBV3-1 with TRBJ2-3, with no clear D. This CDR3 has 15 amino acids. V lost 0 bases to trimming and J lost 1 base, with 8 bases between them. Per the germline V gene, CDR1 is LGHDT and CDR2 is YNNKEL (reference sequence). In DNA, the CDR3 is TGTGCCAGCAGCCAAGACGGACCAGGCACAGATACGCAGTATTTT. Its translation is CASSQDGPGTDTQYF.

This clonotype was counted ten times or more. The rearrangement joins TRBV9 to TRBJ2-3; 7 positions agree with TRBD1. Germline assignment: CDR1 SGDLS and CDR2 YYNGEE. Trimming took 0 bases from V and 6 from J; bases not matched to a gene: 7. This CDR3 has 15 residues. As DNA, the CDR3 is TGTGCCAGCAGCGTAGCAGGGGGTAGGGCGGATACGCAGTATTTT. Translated: CASSVAGGRADTQYF.

The chain couples TRBV5-6 to TRBJ1-1; D is unresolved. Looked up from germline, CDR1 is SGHDT and CDR2 is YYEEEE. Trimming left V 0 bases short and J 3 bases short, with 12 bases between. CDR3 length: 15 amino acids. The CDR3: CASSLDGWVDTEAFF. Written as DNA, the CDR3 is TGTGCCAGCAGCTTGGATGGGTGGGTTGACACTGAAGCTTTCTTT.

This clonotype was seen a handful of times. This chain links TRBV20-1 with TRBJ2-1; D possibly matches TRBD1 or TRBD2 (5 bases each). V gave up 1 base and J gave up 8 bases, with 18 bases separating them. The CDR3 runs 15 residues. CDR1 and CDR2 from the germline V gene are DFQATT and SNEGSKA (reference sequence). The CDR3 region is CSARGSRSRDDEQFF. The DNA for the CDR3 is TGCAGTGCTAGAGGGTCTAGATCTCGGGACGATGAGCAGTTCTTC.

The rearrangement joins TRBV7-2 to TRBJ1-5; 10 nucleotides agree with TRBD1. Germline loops: CDR1 SGHTA, CDR2 FQGNSA. Unmatched junction bases numbered 2, after V lost 3 bases and J lost 6 bases. The CDR3 is 14 residues long. CDR3 DNA: TGTGCCAGCAGCTTGGGACAGGGGCCTCAGCCCCAGCATTTT. Its translation: CASSLGQGPQPQHF.

The J gene is TRBJ2-7, the V gene TRBV29-1; tentatively, D is TRBD1 or TRBD2 (5 bases each). The CDR3 totals 11 residues. Germline CDR1 and CDR2: SQVTM and ANQGSEA. The ends were cut back, 6 bases at V and 5 bases at J, with 11 bases in the middle. The CDR3 loop is CSVTGTHEQYF. CDR3 bases: TGCAGCGTGACCGGGACCCACGAGCAGTACTTC.

The rearrangement joins TRBV5-1 to TRBJ2-1; D unclear. Deletions cut 3 bases from V and 0 bases from J, with 10 bases between. Germline loops: CDR1 SGHRS, CDR2 YFSETQ. The CDR3 is 15 residues long. CDR3 nucleotide sequence: TGCGCCAGCAGCTCCTCCCTCAGCTCCTACAATGAGCAGTTCTTC. It encodes CASSSSLSSYNEQFF.